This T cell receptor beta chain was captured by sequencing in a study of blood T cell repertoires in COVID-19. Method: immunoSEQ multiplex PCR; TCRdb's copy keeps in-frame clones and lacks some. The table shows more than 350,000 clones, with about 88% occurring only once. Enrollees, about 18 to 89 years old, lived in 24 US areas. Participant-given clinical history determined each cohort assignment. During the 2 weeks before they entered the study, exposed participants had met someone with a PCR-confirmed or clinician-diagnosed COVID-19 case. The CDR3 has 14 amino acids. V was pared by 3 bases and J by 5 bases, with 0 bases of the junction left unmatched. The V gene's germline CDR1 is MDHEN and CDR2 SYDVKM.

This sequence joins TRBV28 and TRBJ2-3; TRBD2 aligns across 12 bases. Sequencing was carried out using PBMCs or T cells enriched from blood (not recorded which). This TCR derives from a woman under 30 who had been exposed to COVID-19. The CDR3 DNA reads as TGTGCCAGCAGTTTGGGACTAGCGGGAGATACGCAGTATTTT. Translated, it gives CASSLGLAGDTQYF.